This T cell receptor beta chain came from a study of T cells after yellow fever vaccination. The germline V gene encodes CDR1 LGHDT and CDR2 YNNKEL (reference sequence). The CDR3 sequence is 15 residues long. Between the trimmed V and J ends, which lost 4 bases and 1 base, there was a span of 8 bases. A universal primer site and UMIs were added as TCR cDNA was made by 5'RACE template switching. TCRdb re-called the 5' RACE reads with MiXCR, one entry per CDR3 protein. Of a few hundred thousand distinct CDR3 sequences in the sample, roughly 4.3% were seen once. Of note for this clonotype: As yet, its antigen is unknown.

Study-level findings and limits: The secondary response peaked faster, at day 5 versus 15, but was weaker. The booster response re-showed most primary clones: around 97% CD4, around 85% CD8.

The chain joins TRBV3-1 to TRBJ1-6; no clear D gene. The receptor was isolated from a man between 18 and 35 years old who received the YFV17D yellow fever vaccine. This specimen was PBMCs, taken 5 days after the yellow fever booster vaccination. The CDR3 loop reads CASSRGTSYNSPLHF. CDR3 sequence (DNA): TGTGCCAGCAGCCGAGGCACTTCCTATAATTCACCCCTCCACTTT.